The clone carrying this T cell receptor (beta chain) came up a few times. This specimen belongs to a study of blood T cell repertoires in COVID-19. Those who participated ranged in age from about 18 to 89 years and resided in about two dozen US areas. Participants classified as exposed had met a COVID-19 case within 2 weeks before study entry. Germline assignment: CDR1 GTSNPN and CDR2 SVGIG (reference sequence). The junction had 1 base not matched to a gene; V was cut back by 5 bases and J by 6 bases. The CDR3 totals 13 residues. Assay: immunoSEQ multiplex PCR; the TCRdb copy retains only in-frame clones and omits some. Found here are some 360,000 clones, 88% of them singletons; the top ten hold approximately 1%.

The receptor comes from a woman under 40 who had been exposed to COVID-19. Material: PBMCs or T cells enriched from blood (not recorded which). The chain carries TRBV30 and TRBJ1-6; TRBD1 agrees at 10 bases. The CDR3 loop reads CAWGTGVNSPLHF. The CDR3 coding sequence is TGTGCCTGGGGGACAGGGGTTAATTCACCCCTCCACTTT.